This note documents a single TCR beta chain sequence. Its antigen is unknown. PBMCs, the starting material, were the source of sorted CD4+ and CD8+ T cells. Following RNA extraction, reverse transcription yielded cDNA that acted as the sequencing template. Clones were sequenced by immunoSEQ multiplex PCR, and TCRdb holds only the in-frame ones, with some missing. The repertoire holds approximately 100,000 clones, with around 60% as singletons. The data belong to a study of CD8+ T cells in alopecia areata. Study-level results: Besides other cells, scalp samples also yield sequences of resident alphabeta T cells from normal skin. Higher clonality than in normal scalp was seen in lesional scalp, especially alopecia totalis/universalis.

Trimming pared 1 base from V and 8 bases from J, leaving 6 bases between. Germline V CDR1 and CDR2: LGHNT, FRNRAP. The CDR3 sequence is 13 residues long. The chain couples TRBV12-5 to TRBJ1-6; no firm D call. This receptor was obtained from a human donor in good health. Input material: CD4+ T cells sorted from blood. CDR3 DNA sequence: TGTGCTAGTGGTTTGGAAGGCCATTCACCCCTCCACTTT. This gives the protein CASGLEGHSPLHF.